This T cell receptor (beta chain) is from a study of blood T cell repertoires in COVID-19 (dated by TCRdb to about 2020). About the full investigation: Samples from collaborators originated in the United States, Italy and Spain and spanned both the acute and convalescent phases of COVID-19. The dataset comprised deeply sampled blood TCRbeta repertoires from subjects exposed to, actively infected with, or recovered from COVID-19. Samples came from the ongoing ImmuneRACE study (first 160 participants) plus 1,254 subjects from 6 global collaborators. The material from the prospective study consisted of cDNA or gDNA derived from T cells, B-cell-depleted T cells, or PBMCs. Where available, HLA class I and class II types were taken from metadata supplied by the sample provider and were not determined by assay-based typing. The repertoires were made available in a free public database intended to serve as a resource for research on the immune response to SARS-CoV-2. Sample metadata almost always included a de-identified subject ID, COVID-19 status, age in years and sex. Beyond this particular receptor, the publication reports: Clinical and demographic metadata were provided uncurated, with the amount varying by source and participant.

For this clone: Its antigen target is currently unknown. Base qualities were left out, and no much larger clone turns up one base away.

The immunoSEQ Assay, a bias-controlled multiplex PCR, was used to amplify TCRbeta CDR3 regions from genomic DNA. The original pipeline was this. The number of nucleated cells in each sample was estimated by amplification of reference gene primers within the assay. Sequence reads were collapsed and filtered to measure the absolute abundance of every unique TCRbeta CDR3 rearrangement. For each sample, productive Simpson clonality was calculated as the square root of Simpson's diversity index across productive rearrangements. TCRdb mirrors the immuneACCESS table, restricted to in-frame sequences. Some clones are absent from its copies; in checked studies, under half trace to an unresolved V gene, and the reason for the others is unknown. That table gives V, J and clone size, and the DNA gave D and trimming. Present in this sample are around 220,000 clones, around 90% of which were seen just once. The ten top clones hold roughly 15% of the sample.

Reading the germline V gene gives CDR1 SGHVS and CDR2 FQNEAQ. The cysteine opens and the phenylalanine closes a CDR3 of 15 amino acids. The kept DNA is CDR3 alone, 45 bases in frame from the first base. For this chain, trimming is 6 bases at the V end and 4 bases at the J end, and the number of junction bases without a gene match is 5. In the prospective study, participants were about 18 to 95 years old, resided in approximately 22 geographic areas of the United States, and were enrolled through a virtual design. Cohort assignment in the prospective study relied on participant-reported clinical history from a screening survey and a study questionnaire. In the prospective study, mobile phlebotomists collected whole blood, serum and a nasopharyngeal or oropharyngeal swab from each participant. Participants in the prospective study had the option to provide additional blood draws and questionnaires over a roughly two-month period. Blood samples from the prospective study were shipped frozen or at room temperature prior to DNA extraction.

The sample consisted of PBMCs or T cells enriched from blood (not recorded which). The sequence is built from TRBV7-8 and TRBJ1-4; the central 10 bases match TRBD1. This clonotype was sampled from a woman between 45 and 60 years old with acute COVID-19. The CDR3 amino acid sequence is: CASRTGGSHNEKLFF. In nucleotide form, the sequence is TGTGCCAGCAGGACAGGGGGCTCACATAATGAAAAACTGTTTTTT. The variable domain in full, with residues beyond the CDR3 obtained from the reference TRBV7-8 and TRBJ1-4 genes, is GAGVSQSPRYKVAKRGQDVALRCDPISGHVSLFWYQQALGQGPEFLTYFQNEAQLDKSGLPSDRFFAERPEGSVSTLKIQRTQQEDSAVYLCASRTGGSHNEKLFFGSGTQLSVL.